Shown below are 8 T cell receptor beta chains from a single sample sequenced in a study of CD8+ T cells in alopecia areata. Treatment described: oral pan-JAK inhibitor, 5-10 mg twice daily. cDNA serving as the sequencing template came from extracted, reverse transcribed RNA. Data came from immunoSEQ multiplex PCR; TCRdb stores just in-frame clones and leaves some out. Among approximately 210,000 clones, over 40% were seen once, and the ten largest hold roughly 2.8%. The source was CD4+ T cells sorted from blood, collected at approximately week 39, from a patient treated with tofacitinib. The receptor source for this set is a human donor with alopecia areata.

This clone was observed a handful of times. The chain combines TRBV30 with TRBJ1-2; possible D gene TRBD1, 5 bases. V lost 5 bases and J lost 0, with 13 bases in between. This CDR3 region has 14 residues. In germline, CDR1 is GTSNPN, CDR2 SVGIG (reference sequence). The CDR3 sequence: CAWARQTANYGYTF. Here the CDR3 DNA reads TGTGCCTGGGCTAGACAGACAGCTAACTATGGCTACACCTTC.

CDR3 coding DNA: TGTGCCAGCAGCTTAGTAGGGGGTGGGGCTAGCGGGAATGAGCAGTTCTTC. Its protein product is CASSLVGGGASGNEQFF. The rearrangement joins TRBV7-2 to TRBJ2-1; TRBD2 aligns across 8 bases. The germline CDR1 and CDR2 sequences are SGHTA and FQGNSA. There are 17 residues in the CDR3. V gave up 1 base and J gave up 7 bases; unmatched junction bases: 12.

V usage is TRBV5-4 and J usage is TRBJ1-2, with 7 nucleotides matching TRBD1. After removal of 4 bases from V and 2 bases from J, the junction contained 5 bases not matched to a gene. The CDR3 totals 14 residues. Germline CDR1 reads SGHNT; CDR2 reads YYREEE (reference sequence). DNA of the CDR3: TGTGCCAGCAGCCCGGGACAGAGAAACTATGGCTACACCTTC. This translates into CASSPGQRNYGYTF. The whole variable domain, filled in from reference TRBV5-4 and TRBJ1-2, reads ETGVTQSPTHLIKTRGQQVTLRCSSQSGHNTVSWYQQALGQGPQFIFQYYREEENGRGNFPPRFSGLQFPNYSSELNVNALELDDSALYLCASSPGQRNYGYTFGSGTRLTVV.

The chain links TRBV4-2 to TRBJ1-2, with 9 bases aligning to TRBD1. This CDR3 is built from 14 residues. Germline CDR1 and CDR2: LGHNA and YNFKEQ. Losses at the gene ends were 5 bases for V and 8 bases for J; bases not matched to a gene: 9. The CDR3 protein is CASSSAGTGIGYTF. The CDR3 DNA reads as TGTGCCAGCAGCTCTGCCGGGACAGGGATCGGCTACACCTTC.

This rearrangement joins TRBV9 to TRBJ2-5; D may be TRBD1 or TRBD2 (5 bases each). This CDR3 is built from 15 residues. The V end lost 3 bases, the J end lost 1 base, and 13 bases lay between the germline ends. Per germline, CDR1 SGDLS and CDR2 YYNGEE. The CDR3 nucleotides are TGTGCCAGCAGCGGGAAACCGGGGCCCCAAGAGACCCAGTACTTC. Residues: CASSGKPGPQETQYF.

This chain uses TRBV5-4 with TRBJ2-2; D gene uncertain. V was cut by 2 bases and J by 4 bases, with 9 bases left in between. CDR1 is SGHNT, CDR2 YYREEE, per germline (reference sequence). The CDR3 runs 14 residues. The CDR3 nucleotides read TGTGCCAGCAGCTTTACGGGTCCCACCGGGGAGCTGTTTTTT. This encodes CASSFTGPTGELFF.

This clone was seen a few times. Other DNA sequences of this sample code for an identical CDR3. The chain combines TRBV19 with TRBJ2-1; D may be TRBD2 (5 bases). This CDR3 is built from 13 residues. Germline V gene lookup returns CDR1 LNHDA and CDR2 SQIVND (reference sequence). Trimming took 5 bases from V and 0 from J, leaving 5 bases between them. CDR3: CASSRGSYNEQFF. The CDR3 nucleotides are TGTGCCAGTAGTCGGGGCTCCTACAATGAGCAGTTCTTC.

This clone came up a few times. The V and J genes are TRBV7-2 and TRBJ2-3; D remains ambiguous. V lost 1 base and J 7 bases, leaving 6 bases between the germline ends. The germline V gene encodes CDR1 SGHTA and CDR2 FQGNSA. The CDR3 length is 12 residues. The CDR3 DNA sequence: TGTGCCAGCAGCTTAGGGAGCCATACGCAGTATTTT. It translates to CASSLGSHTQYF. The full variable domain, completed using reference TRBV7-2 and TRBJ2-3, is GAGVSQSPSNKVTEKGKDVELRCDPISGHTALYWYRQSLGQGLEFLIYFQGNSAPDKSGLPSDRFSAERTGGSVSTLTIQRTQQEDSAVYLCASSLGSHTQYFGPGTRLTVL.